What follows are 29 T cell receptor beta chains derived from one specimen sequenced in a study of T cell responses to AZD1222 COVID-19 vaccine. Sequencing was performed with immunoSEQ multiplex PCR; in TCRdb, only in-frame clones are kept and a portion is missing. Altogether 150,000 or so clones are present, around 90% being singletons, with the ten largest covering over 1.1%. The specimen was peripheral blood, collected on day 0 of AZD1222 vaccination. The receptor set was obtained from an adult in good health.

This clone was detected a few times. The chain is built from TRBV9 and TRBJ1-1; a possible D gene is TRBD1 (5 bases). The CDR3 consists of 13 residues. V was trimmed by 3 bases and J by 2 bases, leaving 8 bases between them. Germline V gives CDR1 SGDLS, CDR2 YYNGEE. As DNA, the CDR3 is TGTGCCAGCAGCGCTCAGGGAAACACTGAAGCTTTCTTT. Protein: CASSAQGNTEAFF.

V gene TRBV7-2 combines with J gene TRBJ1-2; D not resolved. Trimming took 1 base from V and 4 from J, leaving 16 bases between them. The CDR3 is 16 residues long. Germline V gives CDR1 SGHTA, CDR2 FQGNSA. Written as DNA, the CDR3 is TGTGCCAGCAGCTTAGACTCGTGGCGGCAGCTCTATGGCTACACCTTC. Residues: CASSLDSWRQLYGYTF.

This chain links TRBV5-1 with TRBJ2-3, with 7 bases that match TRBD2. The V and J ends lost 3 bases and 2 bases, in that order; junction bases with no gene match: 9. CDR1 is SGHRS and CDR2 is YFSETQ in the germline V gene. The CDR3 has 16 residues. CDR3 loop: CASSSQGREATDTQYF. The CDR3 DNA follows: TGCGCCAGCAGCTCCCAGGGCCGGGAGGCCACAGATACGCAGTATTTT.

The chain links TRBV6-5 to TRBJ1-2, with 7 positions matching TRBD1. The CDR3 covers 14 residues. V shed 5 bases, J shed 5 bases, and the junction held 8 bases outside the gene matches. In germline, CDR1 is MNHEY, CDR2 SVGAGI. For the CDR3, the DNA is TGTGCCAGCAGTCTCCGGACAGGTGCTTATGGCTACACCTTC. It translates to CASSLRTGAYGYTF.

This chain uses TRBV12-3 or TRBV12-4 with TRBJ1-2; D unresolved. V was cut by 7 bases and J by 4 bases, with 10 bases left in between. This CDR3 comprises 12 residues. DNA of the CDR3: TGTGCCAGCAACGACGCGGGCTATGGCTACACCTTC. This gives the protein CASNDAGYGYTF.

This clone was detected only once. The chain uses TRBV5-1 and TRBJ2-2; maybe TRBD2 (6 bases). The CDR3 covers 17 residues. Germline-derived CDR1 and CDR2 are SGHRS and YFSETQ. V gave up 7 bases and J gave up 0 bases, with 19 bases separating them. In DNA, the CDR3 is TGCGCCAGCCGGGAGCCTCTAGGGGTGTCGAACACCGGGGAGCTGTTTTTT. Protein sequence: CASREPLGVSNTGELFF.

The V and J genes are TRBV11-2 and TRBJ2-3; D remains ambiguous. V was clipped by 5 bases and J by 4 bases, with 22 bases between them. The CDR3 is 17 amino acids. Germline V gene sequence: CDR1 SGHAT, CDR2 FQNNGV. The CDR3 sequence is CASSQAFPGHGPDTQYF. Written as DNA, the CDR3 is TGTGCCAGCAGCCAGGCCTTCCCGGGTCACGGGCCAGATACGCAGTATTTT.

The V gene is TRBV2, the J gene TRBJ2-7; D assignment may be TRBD1 or TRBD2 (5 bases each). V lost 4 bases to trimming and J lost 3 bases, with 10 bases between them. The CDR3 covers 13 residues. Germline CDR1 SNHLY, CDR2 FYNNEI. The DNA for the CDR3 is TGTGCCAGCAGTGGTGGGACCTTCTACGAGCAGTACTTC. Protein product: CASSGGTFYEQYF.

The chain has TRBV19 and TRBJ2-1; TRBD1 matches 7 bases. The CDR3 spans 17 residues. With 8 bases clipped from V and 2 bases from J, the junction kept 15 bases outside the gene matches. The germline gives CDR1 LNHDA, CDR2 SQIVND (reference sequence). This CDR3 reads CASQTLWWQGAYNEQFF. CDR3 coding DNA: TGTGCCAGTCAAACCTTGTGGTGGCAGGGGGCCTACAATGAGCAGTTCTTC.

The V gene is TRBV19, the J gene TRBJ1-3; no firm D call. From germline, CDR1 is LNHDA and CDR2 SQIVND (reference sequence). CDR3 length equals 14 residues. The V end was cut by 7 bases, the J end by 4 bases, with 14 bases between. CDR3 sequence (DNA): TGTGCCAGTACGACCGGGAACGCAGGAAACACCATATATTTT. Translation: CASTTGNAGNTIYF.

The V and J genes are TRBV19 and TRBJ2-3, with 15 nucleotides matching TRBD2. CDR1 is LNHDA and CDR2 is SQIVND in the germline V gene (reference sequence). The CDR3 consists of 17 residues. Trimming took 5 bases from V and 1 from J; bases not matched to a gene: 4. DNA for the CDR3: TGTGCCAGTAGTCAGGGGACTAGCGGGGGGCGCACAGATACGCAGTATTTT. Encoded protein: CASSQGTSGGRTDTQYF.

This rearrangement joins TRBV28 to TRBJ1-5, with unresolved D. Trimming shortened V by 2 bases and J by 3 bases, and 8 bases separated the two germline ends. Germline loops: CDR1 MDHEN, CDR2 SYDVKM. CDR3 length: 14 amino acids. CDR3 nucleotide sequence: TGTGCCAGCAGTTTAACACAGCCCAATCAGCCCCAGCATTTT. Encoded protein: CASSLTQPNQPQHF.

The rearrangement links TRBV10-2 to TRBJ2-7, with D maybe TRBD2 (5 bases). Trimming pared 8 bases from V and 3 bases from J, leaving 8 bases between. The CDR3 runs to 11 residues. CDR1 and CDR2 (germline): WSHSY, SAAADI. The chain's CDR3 is CASGSGYEQYF. The CDR3 nucleotides read TGCGCCAGCGGCAGCGGCTACGAGCAGTACTTC.

The chain links TRBV10-2 to TRBJ2-3, with 12 bases aligning to TRBD2. The ends lost 6 bases at V and 1 base at J; junction bases unmatched: 8. Germline V CDR1 and CDR2: WSHSY, SAAADI. The CDR3 has 17 amino acids. The CDR3 coding sequence is TGCGCCAGCAGGCACACTAGCGGGGGGCGTGGCACAGATACGCAGTATTTT. Protein sequence: CASRHTSGGRGTDTQYF.

The chain uses TRBV12-3 or TRBV12-4 and TRBJ1-2; D is unclear. V lost 5 bases to trimming and J lost 5 bases, with 9 bases between them. The CDR3 extends over 12 amino acids. The CDR3, as DNA: TGTGCCAGCAGTATCGGAAGTTATGGCTACACCTTC. Residues: CASSIGSYGYTF.

This chain connects TRBV28 to TRBJ1-2, with D possibly matching TRBD1 (6 bases). Trimming removed 2 bases at V and 8 bases at J, with 18 bases between. The CDR3 totals 15 residues. The V gene's germline CDR1 is MDHEN and CDR2 SYDVKM. CDR3 DNA: TGTGCCAGCAGTTTAAACAGGGCCCGAACGAAGGGCTACACCTTC. This gives the protein CASSLNRARTKGYTF.

V usage is TRBV4-3 and J usage is TRBJ2-5; 7 positions agree with TRBD2. The germline V gene has CDR1 LGHNA and CDR2 YSLEER. The length of the CDR3 is 15 residues. V dropped 1 base and J dropped 2; count of bases not matched to a gene: 4. CDR3: CASSQGRTRQETQYF. CDR3 DNA: TGCGCCAGCAGCCAAGGGAGGACTAGGCAAGAGACCCAGTACTTC.

The chain carries TRBV7-2 and TRBJ2-1; 8 nucleotides line up with TRBD1. The CDR3 runs to 15 residues. The germline V gene has CDR1 SGHTA and CDR2 FQGNSA. With V trimmed by 6 bases and J by 1 base, 5 bases remained unmatched. This CDR3 is CASSWTGNSYNEQFF. The DNA of the CDR3 is TGTGCCAGCAGTTGGACAGGGAATTCCTACAATGAGCAGTTCTTC.

The V and J genes are TRBV2 and TRBJ1-2; no reliable D call. V was shortened by 0 bases and J by 4 bases, with 12 bases between the two germline ends. The CDR3 is 15 amino acids. CDR1 SNHLY and CDR2 FYNNEI come from the germline V gene. CDR3 sequence: CASSEAPQDPYGYTF. CDR3 nucleotides: TGTGCCAGCAGTGAAGCGCCTCAGGACCCCTATGGCTACACCTTC. Full variable domain (remainder filled in from reference TRBV2 and TRBJ1-2): EPEVTQTPSHQVTQMGQEVILRCVPISNHLYFYWYRQILGQKVEFLVSFYNNEISEKSEIFDDQFSVERPDGSNFTLKIRSTKLEDSAMYFCASSEAPQDPYGYTFGSGTRLTVV.

The J gene is TRBJ1-1, the V gene TRBV6-6; D call uncertain. The CDR3 runs 12 residues. V was pared by 7 bases and J by 11 bases, with 17 bases between. The germline CDR1 and CDR2 sequences are MNHNY and SVGAGI (reference sequence). The chain's CDR3 is CASTFQGPKAFF. As DNA, the CDR3 is TGTGCCAGCACCTTCCAAGGACCTAAGGCTTTCTTT.

The chain couples TRBV7-8 to TRBJ2-7, with D uncertain. This CDR3 contains 14 residues. Trimming removed 1 base from V and 5 bases from J, with 12 bases in between. Germline V gene data show CDR1 as SGHVS and CDR2 as FQNEAQ. CDR3: CASSLVSSYHEQYF. In DNA form, the CDR3 reads TGTGCCAGCAGCTTAGTGAGTAGCTACCACGAGCAGTACTTC.

This sequence joins TRBV18 and TRBJ2-1, with TRBD2 matching 10 bases. The CDR3 loop spans 17 amino acids. V shed 3 bases and J 0 bases; nucleotides not matched to a gene: 5. Germline values: CDR1 KGHSH, CDR2 LQKENI. The CDR3 nucleotides are TGTGCCAGCTCACCCGAGCGGGGGGGGAGCTCCTACAATGAGCAGTTCTTC. The encoded protein is CASSPERGGSSYNEQFF.

The chain links TRBV19 to TRBJ2-2, with 7 bases that match TRBD1. Per the germline V gene, CDR1 is LNHDA and CDR2 is SQIVND (reference sequence). This CDR3 spans 14 amino acids. Unmatched junction bases numbered 7, after V lost 5 bases and J lost 7 bases. In DNA form, the CDR3 reads TGTGCCAGTAGTGCCTCCGGGACAGTCGGGGAGCTGTTTTTT. This gives the protein CASSASGTVGELFF.

J is TRBJ1-5 and V is TRBV27; no reliable D call. The V end was cut by 0 bases, the J end by 7 bases, with 7 bases between. The CDR3 spans 13 residues. CDR1 is MNHEY and CDR2 is SMNVEV in the germline V gene (reference sequence). In DNA, the CDR3 is TGTGCCAGCAGTTTATCGTACGGCCAGCCCCAGCATTTT. As protein: CASSLSYGQPQHF.

The chain couples TRBV5-1 to TRBJ1-3; TRBD1 agrees at 7 bases. V gave up 2 bases and J gave up 2 bases; unmatched junction bases: 1. The CDR3 has 14 amino acids. CDR1 and CDR2 from the germline V gene are SGHRS and YFSETQ. The CDR3 DNA sequence: TGCGCCAGCAGCTTAGACAGGGCTGGAAACACCATATATTTT. This translates into CASSLDRAGNTIYF.

This CDR3 is CASSLYSGGSYNEQFF. Here the CDR3 DNA reads TGTGCCAGCAGTTTATACTCGGGAGGTTCCTACAATGAGCAGTTCTTC. V gene TRBV28 combines with J gene TRBJ2-1; 7 nucleotides line up with TRBD2. With V trimmed by 1 base and J by 1 base, 4 bases remained unmatched. The CDR3 extends over 16 amino acids. The germline V gene encodes CDR1 MDHEN and CDR2 SYDVKM.

This chain uses TRBV13 with TRBJ2-4; 8 nucleotides align to TRBD1. The length of the CDR3 is 15 residues. Trimming cost V 5 bases and J 1 base; bases outside gene matches: 4. Per the germline V gene, CDR1 is PRHDT and CDR2 is FYEKMQ (reference sequence). The CDR3 spells CASSLQGAAKNIQYF. CDR3 DNA: TGTGCCAGCAGCCTCCAGGGGGCGGCCAAAAACATTCAGTACTTC.

The rearrangement joins TRBV9 to TRBJ2-2, with 8 bases matching TRBD1. The CDR3 has 15 amino acids. CDR1 is SGDLS and CDR2 is YYNGEE in the germline V gene. The V gene end was trimmed by 2 bases and the J gene end by 6 bases; junction bases not matched to a gene: 6. The CDR3 DNA follows: TGTGCCAGCAGCGTCCCCGGGACAGGCCCCGGGGAGCTGTTTTTT. It yields the protein CASSVPGTGPGELFF.

The sample holds one count of this clone. The V gene is TRBV7-2, the J gene TRBJ2-1; D gene unclear. This CDR3 spans 12 amino acids. Germline-derived CDR1 and CDR2 are SGHTA and FQGNSA. The V end lost 4 bases, the J end lost 7 bases, and 8 bases lay between the germline ends. This CDR3 is CASSSVGNEQFF. In nucleotides, the CDR3 is TGTGCCAGCAGCTCGGTTGGGAATGAGCAGTTCTTC.